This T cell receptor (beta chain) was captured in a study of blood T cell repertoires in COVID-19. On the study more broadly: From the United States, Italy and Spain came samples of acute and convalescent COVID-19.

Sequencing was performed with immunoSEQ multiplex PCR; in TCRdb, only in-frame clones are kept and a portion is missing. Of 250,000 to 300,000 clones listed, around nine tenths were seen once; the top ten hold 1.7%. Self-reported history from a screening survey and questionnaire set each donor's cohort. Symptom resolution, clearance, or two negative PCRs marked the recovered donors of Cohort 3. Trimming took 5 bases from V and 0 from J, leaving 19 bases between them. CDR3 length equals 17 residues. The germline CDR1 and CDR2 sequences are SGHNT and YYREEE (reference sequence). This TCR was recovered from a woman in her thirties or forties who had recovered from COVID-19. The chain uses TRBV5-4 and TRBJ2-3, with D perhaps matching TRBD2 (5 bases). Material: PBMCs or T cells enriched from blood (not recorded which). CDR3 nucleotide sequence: TGTGCCAGCAGTCAACGGGATAGCGTGACTAGCACAGATACGCAGTATTTT. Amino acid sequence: CASSQRDSVTSTDTQYF.